These 7 T cell receptor beta chains share one sample of origin, sequenced in a study of Graves' ophthalmopathy and Graves' hyperthyroidism. The TCR beta CDR3 regions underwent amplification from RNA transcripts. HTBI-primed RT-PCR formed the first round, and a multiplex PCR formed the second. TCRdb passed the multiplex PCR reads through MiXCR, listing each CDR3 protein once. The profile covers about 370,000 distinct CDR3 sequences, with approximately 18% appearing a single time and roughly 2.4% taken by the ten largest. Sequenced material: peripheral blood. These receptors were taken from an adult woman with stable Graves' hyperthyroidism.

This chain connects TRBV3-1 to TRBJ2-7, with 14 bases fitting TRBD2. This CDR3 region has 19 residues. V trimming: 3 bases; J trimming: 5 bases; junction bases outside the gene matches: 15. Germline V CDR1 and CDR2: LGHDT, YNNKEL (reference sequence). CDR3 residues: CASSQAPGLAGVSFNEQYF. The CDR3 DNA reads TGTGCCAGCAGCCAGGCACCGGGACTAGCGGGAGTGAGTTTCAACGAGCAGTACTTC.

In this sample, this clonotype turned up many times. The chain uses TRBV20-1 and TRBJ2-5, with D tentatively TRBD1 (6 bases). Germline V lookup: CDR1 DFQATT, CDR2 SNEGSKA (reference sequence). The length of the CDR3 is 14 residues. Trimming pared 2 bases from V and 3 bases from J, leaving 13 bases between. In nucleotides, the CDR3 is TGCAGTGCTAGATCAAACAGGGTGAAAGAGACCCAGTACTTC. Its protein is CSARSNRVKETQYF.

This clonotype was observed many times. The V gene is TRBV20-1, the J gene TRBJ2-7; TRBD1 aligns across 9 bases. V trimming: 5 bases; J trimming: 3 bases; junction bases outside the gene matches: 8. Germline lookup yields CDR1 DFQATT and CDR2 SNEGSKA (reference sequence). This CDR3 is 14 amino acids long. The chain's CDR3 is CSAPGTGWIYEQYF. As DNA, the CDR3 is TGCAGTGCTCCCGGGACAGGGTGGATCTACGAGCAGTACTTC.

Note on this clonotype: This sequence may be a read error, since a much larger clone differs from it by one base. This chain uses TRBV10-3 with TRBJ2-2; no clear D. Per germline, CDR1 ENHRY and CDR2 SYGVKD. Trimming shortened V by 10 bases and J by 5 bases, and 17 bases separated the two germline ends. This CDR3 has 14 residues. CDR3 sequence: CATSGLMGTGELFF. The CDR3 DNA reads TGTGCCACCTCAGGTTTAATGGGGACCGGGGAGCTGTTTTTT.

This clonotype has only a few counts. In DNA, the CDR3 is TGTGCCAGCTCACCAGGAGCAGGGGGCACTGAAGCTTTCTTT. It specifies CASSPGAGGTEAFF. V is TRBV18 and J is TRBJ1-1; 7 bases are a match to TRBD1. The V segment lost 2 bases and the J segment 4 bases; nucleotides outside the gene matches: 4. CDR1 is KGHSH and CDR2 is LQKENI in the germline V gene. The CDR3 runs to 14 residues.

Ten or more counts support this clonotype. CDR3: CASSLGTPVYEQYF. For the CDR3, the DNA is TGTGCCAGCAGTCTAGGGACACCGGTCTACGAGCAGTACTTC. The V and J genes are TRBV2 and TRBJ2-7, with TRBD1 as a possible D gene (6 bases). The CDR3 is 14 residues long. Trimming left V 5 bases short and J 3 bases short, with 14 bases between. CDR1 SNHLY and CDR2 FYNNEI come from the germline V gene.

This clonotype was seen ten or more times. This chain connects TRBV15 to TRBJ2-5; 11 bases agree with TRBD2. Germline CDR1 reads LNHNV; CDR2 reads YYDKDF (reference sequence). This CDR3 has 17 residues. With 1 base clipped from V and 2 bases from J, the junction kept 6 bases outside the gene matches. CDR3 sequence: CATSRATGLAAQETQYF. In DNA, the CDR3 is TGTGCCACCAGCAGAGCCACGGGACTAGCGGCACAAGAGACCCAGTACTTC.